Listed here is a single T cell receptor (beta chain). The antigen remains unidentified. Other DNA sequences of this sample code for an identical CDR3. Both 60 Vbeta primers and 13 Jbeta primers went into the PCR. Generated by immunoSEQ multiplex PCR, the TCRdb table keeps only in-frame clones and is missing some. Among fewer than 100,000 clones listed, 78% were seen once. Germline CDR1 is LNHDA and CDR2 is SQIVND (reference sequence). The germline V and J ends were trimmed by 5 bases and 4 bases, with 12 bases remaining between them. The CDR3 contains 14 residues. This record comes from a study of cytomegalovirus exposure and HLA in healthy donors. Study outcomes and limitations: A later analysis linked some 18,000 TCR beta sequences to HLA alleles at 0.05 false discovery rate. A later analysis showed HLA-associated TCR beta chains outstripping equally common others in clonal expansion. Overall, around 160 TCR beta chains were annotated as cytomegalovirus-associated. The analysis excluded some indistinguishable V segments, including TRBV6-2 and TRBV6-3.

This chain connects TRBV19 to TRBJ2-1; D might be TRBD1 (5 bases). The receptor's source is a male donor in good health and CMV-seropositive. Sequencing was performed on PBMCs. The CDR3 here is CASSSGSSYNEQFF. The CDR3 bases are TGTGCCAGTAGTTCAGGGTCCTCTTACAATGAGCAGTTCTTC.